This T cell receptor (beta chain) is drawn from a study of identical twins. TCRdb independently ran MiXCR on the 5' RACE reads; one entry per CDR3 protein. The sample has around 160,000 distinct CDR3 sequences; roughly 3.5% are singletons. This clonotype was counted at least ten times. The CDR3 loop spans 14 amino acids. Germline CDR1 is DFQATT and CDR2 is SNEGSKA (reference sequence). V lost 3 bases and J lost 1, with 12 bases in between. The J gene is TRBJ1-1, the V gene TRBV20-1; no definite D call. This TCR derives from a man aged 18-30 years in good health. Source material: memory T cells sorted from blood. CDR3 nucleotides: TGCAGTGCTAGCGTAGGACCGAAGAACACTGAAGCTTTCTTT. Encoded protein: CSASVGPKNTEAFF.